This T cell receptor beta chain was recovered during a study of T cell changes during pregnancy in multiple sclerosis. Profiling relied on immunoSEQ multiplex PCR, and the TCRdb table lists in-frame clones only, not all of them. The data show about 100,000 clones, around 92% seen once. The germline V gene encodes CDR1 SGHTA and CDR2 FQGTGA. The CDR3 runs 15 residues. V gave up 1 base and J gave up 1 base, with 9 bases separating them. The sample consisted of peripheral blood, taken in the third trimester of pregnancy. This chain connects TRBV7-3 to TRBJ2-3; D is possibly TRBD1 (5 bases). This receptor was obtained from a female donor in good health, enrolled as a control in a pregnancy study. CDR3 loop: CASSLNPRGTDTQYF. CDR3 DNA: TGTGCCAGCAGCTTAAACCCCAGGGGCACAGATACGCAGTATTTT.